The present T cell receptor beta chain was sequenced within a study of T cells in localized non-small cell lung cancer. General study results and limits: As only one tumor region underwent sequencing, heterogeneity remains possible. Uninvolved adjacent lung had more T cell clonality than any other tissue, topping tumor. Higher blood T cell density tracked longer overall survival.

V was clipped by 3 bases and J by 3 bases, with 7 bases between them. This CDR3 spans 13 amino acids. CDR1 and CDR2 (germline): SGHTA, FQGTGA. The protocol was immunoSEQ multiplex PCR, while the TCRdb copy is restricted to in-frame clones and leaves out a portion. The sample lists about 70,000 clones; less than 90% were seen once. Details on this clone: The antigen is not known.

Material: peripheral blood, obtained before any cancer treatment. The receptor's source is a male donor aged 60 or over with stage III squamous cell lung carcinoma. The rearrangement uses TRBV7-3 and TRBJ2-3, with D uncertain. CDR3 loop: CASSFDGTDTQYF. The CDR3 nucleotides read TGTGCCAGCAGCTTCGACGGTACAGATACGCAGTATTTT.